The 24 T cell receptor beta chains below were found in one sample sequenced in a study of blood T cells in healthy people across ages. Alongside a J-beta primer mix, a sample-barcoded 5' primer served in a second PCR lasting roughly 6 to 12 cycles. MiXCR, run by TCRdb on the 5' RACE reads, gives a single entry per CDR3 protein. The table records roughly 1.7 million distinct CDR3 sequences, around 36% of them present only once. The specimen was blood. These receptors were collected from a woman in her thirties in good health.

This chain uses TRBV5-1 with TRBJ2-3; D tentatively reads TRBD1 or TRBD2 (5 bases each). The V gene's germline CDR1 is SGHRS and CDR2 YFSETQ. Trimming shortened V by 4 bases and J by 1 base, and 16 bases separated the two germline ends. There are 16 residues in the CDR3. As DNA, the CDR3 is TGCGCCAGCAGCCGGGACGGCGGTGCTGGCACAGATACGCAGTATTTT. It encodes CASSRDGGAGTDTQYF. The full variable domain, rest sourced from reference TRBV5-1 and TRBJ2-3, is KAGVTQTPRYLIKTRGQQVTLSCSPISGHRSVSWYQQTPGQGLQFLFEYFSETQRNKGNFPGRFSGRQFSNSRSEMNVSTLELGDSALYLCASSRDGGAGTDTQYFGPGTRLTVL.

The chain has TRBV13 and TRBJ2-4; TRBD1 matches at 9 bases. Per the germline V gene, CDR1 is PRHDT and CDR2 is FYEKMQ (reference sequence). The junction had 4 bases not matched to a gene; V was cut back by 0 bases and J by 4 bases. CDR3 length: 16 amino acids. This CDR3 is CASSLGDRGFKNIQYF. DNA of the CDR3: TGTGCCAGCAGCTTAGGGGACAGGGGTTTTAAAAACATTCAGTACTTC.

This clonotype has more than one count but fewer than ten. The genes are TRBV6-4 and TRBJ2-7; D may match TRBD1 or TRBD2 (5 bases each). The end of the DNA fits TRBJ2-5 better, so the J call may be wrong. Germline V lookup: CDR1 MRHNA, CDR2 SNTAGT. This CDR3 has 15 amino acids. CDR3 coding DNA: TGTGCCAGCAGTGACCTCGCAGGGAGAAAAGGGACCCAGTACTTC. Translation: CASSDLAGRKGTQYF.

Only one count was recorded for this clonotype. The V gene is TRBV4-1, the J gene TRBJ1-1; maybe TRBD1 (5 bases). This CDR3 region has 13 residues. The germline V and J ends were trimmed by 4 bases and 8 bases, with 14 bases remaining between them. Germline V lookup: CDR1 MGHRA, CDR2 YSYEKL. The CDR3 sequence: CASSLIATVEAFF. DNA for the CDR3: TGCGCCAGCAGCCTGATCGCGACAGTAGAAGCTTTCTTT.

V gene TRBV11-2 combines with J gene TRBJ1-1, with a possible D match to TRBD1 (6 bases). The V gene lost 7 bases and the J gene lost 1 base, with 16 bases spanning the gap. Germline V gives CDR1 SGHAT, CDR2 FQNNGV. The length of the CDR3 is 15 residues. The CDR3 DNA reads TGTGCCAGCACCGCTTTTACAGGGCGGAACACTGAAGCTTTCTTT. This sequence encodes CASTAFTGRNTEAFF.

This clonotype was observed a few times. The V call is TRBV20-1, the J call TRBJ2-5, with 7 bases fitting TRBD2. The germline V gene has CDR1 DFQATT and CDR2 SNEGSKA (reference sequence). There are 18 residues in the CDR3. With V trimmed by 5 bases and J by 4 bases, 22 bases remained unmatched. CDR3: CSAGGGVSGATSGETQYF. For the CDR3, the DNA is TGCAGTGCTGGCGGGGGAGTATCGGGAGCTACCTCCGGAGAGACCCAGTACTTC.

The rearrangement links TRBV29-1 to TRBJ2-7; maybe TRBD2 (6 bases). The CDR3 extends over 16 amino acids. Trimming shortened V by 0 bases and J by 7 bases, and 22 bases separated the two germline ends. Looked up from germline, CDR1 is SQVTM and CDR2 is ANQGSEA. The CDR3 sequence: CSVEEARDSLQWEQYF. As DNA, the CDR3 is TGCAGCGTTGAAGAGGCCCGGGACTCACTCCAATGGGAGCAGTACTTC.

This chain connects TRBV20-1 to TRBJ2-3, with D possibly being TRBD1 (5 bases). The V and J ends lost 3 bases and 1 base respectively, with 20 bases between them. This CDR3 has 17 residues. Germline V gene sequence: CDR1 DFQATT, CDR2 SNEGSKA (reference sequence). The CDR3 here is CSARASSGFMGTDTQYF. CDR3 nucleotides: TGCAGTGCTAGGGCCTCCTCAGGGTTTATGGGCACAGATACGCAGTATTTT.

In this sample, this clonotype turned up a few times. V is TRBV5-5 and J is TRBJ1-4; no clear D. Germline lookup yields CDR1 SGHKS and CDR2 YYEKEE (reference sequence). There are 17 residues in the CDR3. With 0 bases removed from V and 3 bases from J, the gap between germline ends came to 15 bases. This CDR3 is CASSLGYSHLANEKLFF. In DNA form, the CDR3 reads TGTGCCAGCAGCTTGGGATACAGTCACCTCGCTAATGAAAAACTGTTTTTT.

This clonotype was counted only a few times. The chain carries TRBV27 and TRBJ1-6, with unresolved D. V was trimmed by 4 bases and J by 0 bases, leaving 10 bases between them. The CDR3 loop spans 16 amino acids. Germline V gives CDR1 MNHEY, CDR2 SMNVEV (reference sequence). CDR3 sequence (DNA): TGTGCCAGCAGTTGGGAGCGTAGCTCCTATAATTCACCCCTCCACTTT. Translating it yields CASSWERSSYNSPLHF.

The chain has TRBV5-1 and TRBJ2-5, with D unclear. The last part of the DNA fits TRBJ2-7 better; the J call may be wrong. The CDR3 sequence is 15 residues long. Germline CDR1 is SGHRS and CDR2 is YFSETQ. The DNA of the CDR3 is TGCGCCAGCAGCTCTTCCGGGCCCCCCCGGTACGAGCAGTACTTC. This translates into CASSSSGPPRYEQYF.

This clonotype appeared once. The rearrangement uses TRBV30 and TRBJ2-1; D may be TRBD2 (6 bases). Per the germline V gene, CDR1 is GTSNPN and CDR2 is SVGIG (reference sequence). The CDR3 extends over 13 amino acids. Trimming removed 5 bases from V and 2 bases from J, with 10 bases in between. CDR3 coding DNA: TGTGCCTGGCTCGCGGGAACCTACAATGAGCAGTTCTTC. Its translation: CAWLAGTYNEQFF.

This clonotype was counted ten times or more. The chain couples TRBV4-1 to TRBJ2-1, with D tentatively TRBD1 or TRBD2 (6 bases each). This CDR3 is 16 amino acids long. Germline V gene sequence: CDR1 MGHRA, CDR2 YSYEKL. V lost 5 bases and J 0 bases, leaving 14 bases between the germline ends. CDR3 DNA sequence: TGCGCCAGCAGCTTTAGGGGGACTTACTCCTACAATGAGCAGTTCTTC. This codes for CASSFRGTYSYNEQFF.

This clonotype came up many times. The gene calls are TRBV25-1 and TRBJ2-7; no reliable D call. The CDR3 is 10 amino acids. CDR1 is MGHDK, CDR2 SYGVNS, per germline. V lost 4 bases, J lost 3 bases, and 1 base lay in between. The CDR3 DNA reads as TGTGCCAGCAGTGGCTACGAGCAGTACTTC. Protein product: CASSGYEQYF.

Ten or more counts support this clonotype. The chain joins TRBV4-1 to TRBJ2-7; 7 bases align to TRBD2. The germline CDR1 and CDR2 sequences are MGHRA and YSYEKL. This CDR3 has 15 amino acids. The ends lost 1 base at V and 2 bases at J; junction bases unmatched: 5. The CDR3 sequence is CASSQGGGVAYEQYF. In DNA, the CDR3 is TGCGCCAGCAGCCAAGGGGGGGGAGTGGCCTACGAGCAGTACTTC.

This clonotype was counted only a few times. The chain recombines TRBV20-1 with TRBJ2-3, with 15 bases lining up with TRBD2. Trimming cost V 6 bases and J 1 base; bases outside gene matches: 8. Germline values: CDR1 DFQATT, CDR2 SNEGSKA (reference sequence). This CDR3 has 17 amino acids. Written as DNA, the CDR3 is TGCAGTGCCCCCGGACTAGCGGGGGGGAGGGGCACAGATACGCAGTATTTT. The encoded protein is CSAPGLAGGRGTDTQYF.

J is TRBJ2-7 and V is TRBV4-2, with D unclear. With 1 base removed from V and 3 bases from J, the gap between germline ends came to 10 bases. Germline V CDR1 and CDR2: LGHNA, YNFKEQ. CDR3 size: 14 residues. For the CDR3, the DNA is TGTGCCAGCAGCCAAGTGGCGAAGATCTACGAGCAGTACTTC. Its translation: CASSQVAKIYEQYF.

The sample holds a few counts of this clonotype. The gene calls are TRBV6-6 and TRBJ1-4, with D uncertain. From germline, CDR1 is MNHNY and CDR2 SVGAGI (reference sequence). Trimming stripped 2 bases from V and 4 bases from J, with 11 bases between. The CDR3 runs 15 residues. This chain's CDR3 is CASSYERSLNEKLFF. The CDR3 DNA is TGTGCCAGCAGTTACGAGCGCAGCCTTAATGAAAAACTGTTTTTT.

This clonotype was detected once. A read error may be the cause here, since a much bigger clone is one base away. In nucleotides, the CDR3 is TGCAGCGTTGAAGGGGACAGGGGTTCGAACTATGGCTACACCTTC. It specifies CSVEGDRGSNYGYTF. This rearrangement joins TRBV29-1 to TRBJ1-2; 10 bases are a match to TRBD1. Germline CDR1 is SQVTM and CDR2 is ANQGSEA. V shed 1 base, J shed 2 bases, and the junction held 4 bases outside the gene matches. The CDR3 extends over 15 amino acids.

This clonotype was recorded many times. V usage is TRBV5-1 and J usage is TRBJ2-5, with D perhaps given as TRBD1 or TRBD2 (5 bases each). This CDR3 spans 16 amino acids. From germline, CDR1 is SGHRS and CDR2 YFSETQ. V dropped 1 base and J dropped 1 base, with 14 bases sitting between them. For the CDR3, the DNA is TGCGCCAGCAGCTTGTCTGCCGGGGACCCCCAAGAGACCCAGTACTTC. Translated, it gives CASSLSAGDPQETQYF. The variable domain in full, completed from reference TRBV5-1 and TRBJ2-5, reads KAGVTQTPRYLIKTRGQQVTLSCSPISGHRSVSWYQQTPGQGLQFLFEYFSETQRNKGNFPGRFSGRQFSNSRSEMNVSTLELGDSALYLCASSLSAGDPQETQYFGPGTRLLVL.

The chain combines TRBV10-3 with TRBJ2-3, with 10 bases aligning to TRBD1. Trimming cost V 6 bases and J 8 bases; bases outside gene matches: 5. The germline V gene has CDR1 ENHRY and CDR2 SYGVKD. This CDR3 is 13 amino acids long. CDR3 in DNA: TGTGCCATCAGGGAGACAGGGGGCGGTACGCAGTATTTT. It specifies CAIRETGGGTQYF.

This clonotype was found a few times. Germline is not matched at one junction end, which may reflect a read error. This chain connects TRBV20-1 to TRBJ2-3, with 8 bases identical to TRBD2. The CDR3 length is 13 residues. From germline, CDR1 is DFQATT and CDR2 SNEGSKA (reference sequence). This CDR3 is CSTRVSGADTQYF. For the CDR3, the DNA is TGCAGTACTAGAGTTAGCGGGGCAGATACGCAGTATTTT.

The chain couples TRBV6-1 to TRBJ2-5; D is perhaps TRBD2 (7 bases). The J call is in doubt because the DNA end fits TRBJ2-7 better. Germline V CDR1 and CDR2: MNHNS, SASEGT. The CDR3 is 17 residues long. The CDR3 is CASSEVPLGGPTNEQYF. The CDR3 nucleotides are TGTGCCAGCAGTGAAGTCCCGCTCGGGGGGCCGACGAACGAGCAGTACTTC.

Only one count was recorded for this clonotype. The rearrangement links TRBV2 to TRBJ1-4; a weak D match, TRBD1 (6 bases). This CDR3 comprises 15 residues. The germline V gene has CDR1 SNHLY and CDR2 FYNNEI. Trimming pared 5 bases from V and 4 bases from J, leaving 14 bases between. The CDR3 sequence: CASSLYGQHNEKLFF. CDR3 sequence (DNA): TGTGCCAGCAGTCTATACGGACAGCATAATGAAAAACTGTTTTTT. The full variable domain, its missing parts supplied by reference TRBV2 and TRBJ1-4, is EPEVTQTPSHQVTQMGQEVILRCVPISNHLYFYWYRQILGQKVEFLVSFYNNEISEKSEIFDDQFSVERPDGSNFTLKIRSTKLEDSAMYFCASSLYGQHNEKLFFGSGTQLSVL.